This T cell receptor beta chain was sequenced in a study of T cell repertoires in cytomegalovirus infection. TCRdb recomputed calls from the reads with MiXCR, one row per CDR3 protein. The sample has fewer than 400,000 distinct CDR3 sequences, around a sixth seen once; the top ten hold roughly 9%. This clonotype was seen many times. At one end, the junction sequence differs from germline, possibly due to a read error. The CDR3 has 13 amino acids. CDR1 LGHNA and CDR2 YSLEER come from the germline V gene. The chain is built from TRBV4-3 and TRBJ2-1; D possibly corresponds to TRBD1 (6 bases). The receptor was isolated from a human donor in good health (CMV status not recorded). Some clones in this sample may be carry-over from other donors' samples. The sample consisted of PBMCs. CDR3: CASSQDQGRLPIF. The CDR3 DNA is TGCGCCAGCAGCCAAGACCAGGGGCGACTACCAATTTTC.